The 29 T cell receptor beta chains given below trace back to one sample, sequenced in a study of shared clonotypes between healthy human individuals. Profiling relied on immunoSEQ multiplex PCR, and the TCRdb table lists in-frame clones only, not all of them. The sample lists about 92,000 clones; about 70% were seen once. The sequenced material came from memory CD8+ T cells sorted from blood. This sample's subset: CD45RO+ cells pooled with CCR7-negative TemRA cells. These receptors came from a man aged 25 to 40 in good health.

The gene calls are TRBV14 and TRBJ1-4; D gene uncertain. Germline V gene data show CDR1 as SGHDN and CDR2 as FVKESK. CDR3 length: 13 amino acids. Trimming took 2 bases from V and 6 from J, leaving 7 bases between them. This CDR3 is CASSQILDEKLFF. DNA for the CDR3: TGTGCCAGCAGCCAAATACTTGATGAAAAACTGTTTTTT. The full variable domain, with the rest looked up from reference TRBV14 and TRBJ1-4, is EAGVTQFPSHSVIEKGQTVTLRCDPISGHDNLYWYRRVMGKEIKFLLHFVKESKQDESGMPNNRFLAERTGGTYSTLKVQPAELEDSGVYFCASSQILDEKLFFGSGTQLSVL.

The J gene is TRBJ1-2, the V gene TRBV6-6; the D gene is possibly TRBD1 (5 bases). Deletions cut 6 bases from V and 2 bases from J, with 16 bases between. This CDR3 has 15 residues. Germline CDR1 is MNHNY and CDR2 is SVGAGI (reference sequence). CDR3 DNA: TGTGCCAGCAGAACGCAGGGTTCATTAAACTATGGCTACACCTTC. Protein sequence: CASRTQGSLNYGYTF.

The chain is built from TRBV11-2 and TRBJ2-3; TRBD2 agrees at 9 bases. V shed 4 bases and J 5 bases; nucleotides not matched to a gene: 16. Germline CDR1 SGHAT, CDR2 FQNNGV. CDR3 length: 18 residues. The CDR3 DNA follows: TGTGCCAGCAGCTCCCGGTCCATGCGGGAGGGCCTTGGAGATACGCAGTATTTT. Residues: CASSSRSMREGLGDTQYF.

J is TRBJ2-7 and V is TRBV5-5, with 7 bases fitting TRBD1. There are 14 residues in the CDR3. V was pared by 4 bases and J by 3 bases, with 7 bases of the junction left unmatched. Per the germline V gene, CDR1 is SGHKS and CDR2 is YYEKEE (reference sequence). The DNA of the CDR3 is TGTGCCAGCAGCGGACAGGCGGCTAGCTACGAGCAGTACTTC. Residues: CASSGQAASYEQYF.

CDR3 bases: TGTGCCTGGACCGCCGGCGGGGCCTACGAGCAGTACTTC. This gives the protein CAWTAGGAYEQYF. The chain has TRBV30 and TRBJ2-7; D may be TRBD2 (6 bases). This CDR3 is 13 amino acids long. V was trimmed by 4 bases and J by 2 bases, leaving 12 bases between them. The germline gives CDR1 GTSNPN, CDR2 SVGIG (reference sequence). Combining the CDR3 with reference TRBV30 and TRBJ2-7 gives the whole variable domain SQTIHQWPATLVQPVGSPLSLECTVEGTSNPNLYWYRQAAGRGLQLLFYSVGIGQISSEVPQNLSASRPQDRQFILSSKKLLLSDSGFYLCAWTAGGAYEQYFGPGTRLTVT.

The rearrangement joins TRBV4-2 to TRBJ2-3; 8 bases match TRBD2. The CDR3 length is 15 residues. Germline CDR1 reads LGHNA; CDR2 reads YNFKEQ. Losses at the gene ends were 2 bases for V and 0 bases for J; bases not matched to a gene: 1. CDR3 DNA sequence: TGTGCCAGCAGCCAATCTAGCGGGAGCACAGATACGCAGTATTTT. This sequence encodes CASSQSSGSTDTQYF.

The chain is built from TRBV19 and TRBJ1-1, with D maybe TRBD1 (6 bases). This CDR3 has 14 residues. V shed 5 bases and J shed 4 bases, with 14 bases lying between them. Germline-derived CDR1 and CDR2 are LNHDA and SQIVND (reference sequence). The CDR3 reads CASSFLGQSTEAFF. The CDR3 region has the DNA TGTGCCAGTAGTTTCCTTGGACAGAGCACTGAAGCTTTCTTT.

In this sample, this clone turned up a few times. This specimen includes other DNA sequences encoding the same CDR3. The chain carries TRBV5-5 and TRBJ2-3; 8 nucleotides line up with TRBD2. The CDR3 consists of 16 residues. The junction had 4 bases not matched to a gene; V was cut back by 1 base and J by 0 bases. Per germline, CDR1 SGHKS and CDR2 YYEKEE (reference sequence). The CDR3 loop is CASSLQAGGSTDTQYF. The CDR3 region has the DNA TGTGCCAGCAGCTTGCAGGCGGGAGGAAGCACAGATACGCAGTATTTT.

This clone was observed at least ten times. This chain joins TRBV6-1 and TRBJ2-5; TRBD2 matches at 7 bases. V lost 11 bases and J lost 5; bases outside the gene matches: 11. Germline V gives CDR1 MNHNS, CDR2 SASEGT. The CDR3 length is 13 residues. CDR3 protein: CAAGEDAHETQYF. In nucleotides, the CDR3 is TGTGCCGCGGGAGAAGACGCACATGAGACCCAGTACTTC.

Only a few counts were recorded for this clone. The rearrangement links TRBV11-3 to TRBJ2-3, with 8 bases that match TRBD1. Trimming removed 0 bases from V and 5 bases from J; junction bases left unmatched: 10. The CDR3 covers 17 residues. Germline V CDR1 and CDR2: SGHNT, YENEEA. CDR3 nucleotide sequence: TGTGCCAGCAGCTTAGAAGTCGGCAGGGGGCGCCTAGATACGCAGTATTTT. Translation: CASSLEVGRGRLDTQYF. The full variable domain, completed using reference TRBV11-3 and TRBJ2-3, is EAGVVQSPRYKIIEKKQPVAFWCNPISGHNTLYWYLQNLGQGPELLIRYENEEAVDDSQLPKDRFSAERLKGVDSTLKIQPAELGDSAVYLCASSLEVGRGRLDTQYFGPGTRLTVL.

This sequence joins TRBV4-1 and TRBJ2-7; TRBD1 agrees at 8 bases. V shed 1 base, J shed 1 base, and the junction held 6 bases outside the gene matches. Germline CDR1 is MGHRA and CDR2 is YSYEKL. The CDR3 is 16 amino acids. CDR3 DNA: TGCGCCAGCAGCCAAGGCGCAGGGGGCAGGTCCTACGAGCAGTACTTC. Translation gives CASSQGAGGRSYEQYF.

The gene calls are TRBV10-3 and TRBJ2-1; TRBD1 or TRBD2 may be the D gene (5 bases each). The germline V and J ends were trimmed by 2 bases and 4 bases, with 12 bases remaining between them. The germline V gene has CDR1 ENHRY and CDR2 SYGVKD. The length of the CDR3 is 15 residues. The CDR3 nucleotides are TGTGCCATCAGTGAGGCTTCCGGGGCTTACAATGAGCAGTTCTTC. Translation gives CAISEASGAYNEQFF.

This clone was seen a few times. The CDR3 region has the DNA TGTGCCAGCGCCCTCGTCGGGAGCGCATTGGATGAGCAGTTCTTC. Encoded protein: CASALVGSALDEQFF. The chain couples TRBV2 to TRBJ2-1, with D possibly matching TRBD2 (6 bases). Trimming left V 8 bases short and J 8 bases short, with 22 bases between. CDR3 length equals 15 residues. Germline V CDR1 and CDR2: SNHLY, FYNNEI. The full variable domain, rest sourced from reference TRBV2 and TRBJ2-1, is EPEVTQTPSHQVTQMGQEVILRCVPISNHLYFYWYRQILGQKVEFLVSFYNNEISEKSEIFDDQFSVERPDGSNFTLKIRSTKLEDSAMYFCASALVGSALDEQFFGPGTRLTVL.

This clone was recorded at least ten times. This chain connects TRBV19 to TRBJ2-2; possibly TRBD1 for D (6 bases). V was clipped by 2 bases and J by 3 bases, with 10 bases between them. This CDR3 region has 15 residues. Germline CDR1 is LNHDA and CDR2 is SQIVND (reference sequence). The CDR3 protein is CASSILGQHTGELFF. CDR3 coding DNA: TGTGCCAGTAGTATATTAGGACAGCACACCGGGGAGCTGTTTTTT.

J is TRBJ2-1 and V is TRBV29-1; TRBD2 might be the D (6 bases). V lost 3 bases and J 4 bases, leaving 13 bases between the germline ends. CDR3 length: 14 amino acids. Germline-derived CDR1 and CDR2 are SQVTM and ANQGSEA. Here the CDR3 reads CSVDGGIIYNEQFF. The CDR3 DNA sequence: TGCAGCGTTGACGGCGGGATTATTTACAATGAGCAGTTCTTC.

The CDR3 sequence is CASSYSKGLADNEQFF. In DNA, the CDR3 is TGTGCCAGCAGTTACTCGAAGGGACTAGCGGACAATGAGCAGTTCTTC. The chain carries TRBV6-5 and TRBJ2-1; the match to TRBD2 covers 11 bases. V was clipped by 0 bases and J by 5 bases; unmatched bases: 3. The CDR3 consists of 16 residues. Germline V gives CDR1 MNHEY, CDR2 SVGAGI.

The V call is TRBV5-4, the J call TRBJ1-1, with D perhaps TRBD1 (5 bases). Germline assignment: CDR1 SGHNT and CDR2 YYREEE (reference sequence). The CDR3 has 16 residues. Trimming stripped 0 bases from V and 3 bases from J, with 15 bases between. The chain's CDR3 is CASSLGSQGAYTEAFF. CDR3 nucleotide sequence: TGTGCCAGCAGCTTGGGATCCCAGGGAGCCTACACTGAAGCTTTCTTT.

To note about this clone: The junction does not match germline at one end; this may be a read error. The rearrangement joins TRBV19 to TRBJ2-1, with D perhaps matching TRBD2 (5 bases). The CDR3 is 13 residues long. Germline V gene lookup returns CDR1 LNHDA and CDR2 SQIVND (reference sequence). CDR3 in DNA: TGTGCCAGTAGCGAGCGGTCCTACGATGAGCAGTTCTTC. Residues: CASSERSYDEQFF.

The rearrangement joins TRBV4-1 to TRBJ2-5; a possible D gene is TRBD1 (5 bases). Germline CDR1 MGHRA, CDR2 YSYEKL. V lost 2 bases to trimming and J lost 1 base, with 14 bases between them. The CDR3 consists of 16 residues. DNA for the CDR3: TGCGCCAGCAGCCAATCCTTTGACAGAACCCAAGAGACCCAGTACTTC. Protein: CASSQSFDRTQETQYF.

In DNA form, the CDR3 reads TGTGCCAGCAGCCAATATTGGGGAAACCAAGAGACCCAGTACTTC. It translates to CASSQYWGNQETQYF. V is TRBV16 and J is TRBJ2-5; no definite D call. The CDR3 has 15 amino acids. Germline CDR1 KGHSY, CDR2 FQNENV. Trimming shortened V by 1 base and J by 0 bases, and 9 bases separated the two germline ends. Full variable domain (missing parts from reference TRBV16 and TRBJ2-5): GEEVAQTPKHLVRGEGQKAKLYCAPIKGHSYVFWYQQVLKNEFKFLISFQNENVFDETGMPKERFSAKCLPNSPCSLEIQATKLEDSAVYFCASSQYWGNQETQYFGPGTRLLVL.

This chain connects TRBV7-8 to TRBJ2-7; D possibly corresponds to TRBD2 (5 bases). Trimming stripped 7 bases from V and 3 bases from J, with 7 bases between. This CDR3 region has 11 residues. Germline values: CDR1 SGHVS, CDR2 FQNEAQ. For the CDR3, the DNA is TGTGCCAGCACGGACTTCTACGAGCAGTACTTC. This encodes CASTDFYEQYF.

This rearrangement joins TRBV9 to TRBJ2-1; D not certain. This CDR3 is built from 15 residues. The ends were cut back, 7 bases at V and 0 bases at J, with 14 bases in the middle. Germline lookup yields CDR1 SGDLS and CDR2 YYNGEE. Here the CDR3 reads CASAIGISSYNEQFF. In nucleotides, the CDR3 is TGTGCCAGCGCAATTGGAATAAGCTCCTACAATGAGCAGTTCTTC. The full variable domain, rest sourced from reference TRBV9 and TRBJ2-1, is DSGVTQTPKHLITATGQRVTLRCSPRSGDLSVYWYQQSLDQGLQFLIQYYNGEERAKGNILERFSAQQFPDLHSELNLSSLELGDSALYFCASAIGISSYNEQFFGPGTRLTVL.

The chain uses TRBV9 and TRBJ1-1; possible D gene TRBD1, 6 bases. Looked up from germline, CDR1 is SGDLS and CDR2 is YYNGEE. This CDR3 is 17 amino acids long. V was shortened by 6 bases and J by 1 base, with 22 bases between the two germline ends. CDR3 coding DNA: TGTGCCAGCAATTTCAAGATAGGACAGAGCAAGAACACTGAAGCTTTCTTT. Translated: CASNFKIGQSKNTEAFF.

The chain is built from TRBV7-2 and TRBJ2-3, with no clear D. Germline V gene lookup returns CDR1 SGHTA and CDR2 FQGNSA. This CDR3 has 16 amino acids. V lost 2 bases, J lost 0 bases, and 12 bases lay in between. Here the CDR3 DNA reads TGTGCCAGCAGCTTACAGGAGACGACTAGCACAGATACGCAGTATTTT. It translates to CASSLQETTSTDTQYF.

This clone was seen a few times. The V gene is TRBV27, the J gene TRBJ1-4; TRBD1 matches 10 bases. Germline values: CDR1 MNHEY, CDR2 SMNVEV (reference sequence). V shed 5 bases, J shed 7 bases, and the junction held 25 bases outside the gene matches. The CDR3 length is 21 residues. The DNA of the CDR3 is TGTGCCAGCAGTGCCAACTCCCTGACAGGGGGCGACTTTTACGGCGGTGAAAAACTGTTTTTT. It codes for CASSANSLTGGDFYGGEKLFF.

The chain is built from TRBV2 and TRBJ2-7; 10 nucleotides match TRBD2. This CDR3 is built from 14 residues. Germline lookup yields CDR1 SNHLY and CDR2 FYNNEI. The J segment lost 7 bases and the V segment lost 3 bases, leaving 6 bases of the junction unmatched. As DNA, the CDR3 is TGTGCCAGCAGTGACTTAGCGGGAGGATCAGAGCAGTACTTC. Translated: CASSDLAGGSEQYF. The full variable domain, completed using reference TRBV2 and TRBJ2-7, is EPEVTQTPSHQVTQMGQEVILRCVPISNHLYFYWYRQILGQKVEFLVSFYNNEISEKSEIFDDQFSVERPDGSNFTLKIRSTKLEDSAMYFCASSDLAGGSEQYFGPGTRLTVT.

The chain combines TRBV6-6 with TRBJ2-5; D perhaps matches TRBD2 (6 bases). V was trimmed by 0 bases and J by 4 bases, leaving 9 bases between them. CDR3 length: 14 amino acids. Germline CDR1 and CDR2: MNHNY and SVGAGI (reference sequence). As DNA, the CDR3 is TGTGCCAGCAGTTACTCCAGGGACTCAGAGACCCAGTACTTC. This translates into CASSYSRDSETQYF.

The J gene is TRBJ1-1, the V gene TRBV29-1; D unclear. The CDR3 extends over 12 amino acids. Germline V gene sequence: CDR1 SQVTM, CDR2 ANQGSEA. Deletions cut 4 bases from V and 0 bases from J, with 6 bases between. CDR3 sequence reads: CSVGKMNTEAFF. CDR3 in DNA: TGCAGCGTTGGGAAGATGAACACTGAAGCTTTCTTT.

The CDR3 here is CATGPGQRKGTEAFF. DNA for the CDR3: TGTGCCACGGGACCAGGACAACGAAAGGGCACTGAAGCTTTCTTT. The chain couples TRBV19 to TRBJ1-1; D perhaps matches TRBD1 (5 bases). The germline V and J ends were trimmed by 10 bases and 4 bases, with 22 bases remaining between them. This CDR3 region has 15 residues. Germline V gives CDR1 LNHDA, CDR2 SQIVND (reference sequence).